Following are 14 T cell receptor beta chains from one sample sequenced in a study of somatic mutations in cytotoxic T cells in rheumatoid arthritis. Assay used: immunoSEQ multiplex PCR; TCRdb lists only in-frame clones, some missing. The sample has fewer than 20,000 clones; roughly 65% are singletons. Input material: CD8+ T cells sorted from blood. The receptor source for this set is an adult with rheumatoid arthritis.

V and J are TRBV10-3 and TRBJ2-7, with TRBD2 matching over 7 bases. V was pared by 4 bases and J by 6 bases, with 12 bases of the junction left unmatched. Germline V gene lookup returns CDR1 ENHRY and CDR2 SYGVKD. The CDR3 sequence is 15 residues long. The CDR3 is CAISGGGQGGIEQYF. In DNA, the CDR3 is TGTGCCATCAGTGGGGGAGGGCAGGGCGGGATCGAGCAGTACTTC.

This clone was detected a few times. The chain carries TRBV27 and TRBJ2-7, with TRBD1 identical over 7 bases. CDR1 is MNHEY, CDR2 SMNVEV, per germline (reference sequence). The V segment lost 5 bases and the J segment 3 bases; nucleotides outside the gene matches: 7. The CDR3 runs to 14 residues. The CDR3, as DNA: TGTGCCAGCAGTAAGACAGGGACCCTCTACGAGCAGTACTTC. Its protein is CASSKTGTLYEQYF.

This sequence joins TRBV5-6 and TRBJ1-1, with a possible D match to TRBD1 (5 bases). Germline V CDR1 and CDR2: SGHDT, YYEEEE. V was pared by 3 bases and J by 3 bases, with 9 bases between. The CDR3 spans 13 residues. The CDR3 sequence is CASSWGGDTEAFF. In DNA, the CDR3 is TGTGCCAGCAGCTGGGGGGGGGACACTGAAGCTTTCTTT.

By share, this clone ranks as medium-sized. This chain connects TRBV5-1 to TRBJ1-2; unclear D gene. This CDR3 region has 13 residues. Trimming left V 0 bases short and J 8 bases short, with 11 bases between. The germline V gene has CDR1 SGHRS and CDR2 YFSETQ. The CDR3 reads CASSLEGIEGYTF. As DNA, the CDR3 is TGCGCCAGCAGCTTGGAAGGGATAGAGGGCTACACCTTC.

CDR3 amino acids: CASSLGLAGGNEQFF. CDR3 coding DNA: TGCGCCAGCAGCTTGGGACTAGCGGGGGGCAATGAGCAGTTCTTC. The genes are TRBV5-1 and TRBJ2-1; 13 positions match TRBD2. Germline values: CDR1 SGHRS, CDR2 YFSETQ. Trimming cost V 0 bases and J 6 bases; bases outside gene matches: 0. CDR3 length: 15 amino acids.

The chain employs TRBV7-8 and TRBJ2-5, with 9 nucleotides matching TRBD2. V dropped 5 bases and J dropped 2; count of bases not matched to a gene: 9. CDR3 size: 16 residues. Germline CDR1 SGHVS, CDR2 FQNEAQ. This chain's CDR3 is CASSPETSGPQETQYF. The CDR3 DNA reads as TGTGCCAGCAGCCCCGAGACTAGCGGACCACAAGAGACCCAGTACTTC.

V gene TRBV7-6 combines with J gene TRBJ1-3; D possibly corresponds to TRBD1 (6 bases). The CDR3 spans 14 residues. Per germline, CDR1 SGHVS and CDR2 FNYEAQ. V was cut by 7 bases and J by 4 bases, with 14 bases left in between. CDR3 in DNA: TGTGCCAGCACCGTGACAGGAGCAGGAAACACCATATATTTT. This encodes CASTVTGAGNTIYF.

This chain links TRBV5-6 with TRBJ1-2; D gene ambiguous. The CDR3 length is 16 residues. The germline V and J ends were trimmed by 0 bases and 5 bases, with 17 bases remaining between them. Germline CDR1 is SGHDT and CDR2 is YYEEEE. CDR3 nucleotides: TGTGCCAGCAGCTTGGTCTTGGACCCACCAGCGTATGGCTACACCTTC. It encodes CASSLVLDPPAYGYTF.

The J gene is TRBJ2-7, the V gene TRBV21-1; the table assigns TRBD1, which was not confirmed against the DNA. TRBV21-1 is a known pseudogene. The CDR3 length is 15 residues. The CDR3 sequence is CASSQRGKERYEQYF. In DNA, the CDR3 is TGTGCCAGCAGCCAAAGGGGGAAAGAACGCTACGAGCAGTACTTC.

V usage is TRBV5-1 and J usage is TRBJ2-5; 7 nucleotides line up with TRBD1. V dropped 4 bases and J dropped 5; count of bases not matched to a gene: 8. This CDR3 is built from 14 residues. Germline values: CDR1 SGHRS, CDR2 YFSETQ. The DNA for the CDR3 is TGCGCCAGCAGCCTGACAGGGTCGCGGGAGACCCAGTACTTC. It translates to CASSLTGSRETQYF.

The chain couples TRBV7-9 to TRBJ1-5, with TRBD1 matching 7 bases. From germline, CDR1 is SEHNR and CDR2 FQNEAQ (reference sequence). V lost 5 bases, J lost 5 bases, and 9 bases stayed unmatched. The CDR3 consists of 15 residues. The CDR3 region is CASSPVGQGDQPQHF. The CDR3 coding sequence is TGTGCCAGCAGCCCGGTAGGGCAGGGGGATCAGCCCCAGCATTTT.

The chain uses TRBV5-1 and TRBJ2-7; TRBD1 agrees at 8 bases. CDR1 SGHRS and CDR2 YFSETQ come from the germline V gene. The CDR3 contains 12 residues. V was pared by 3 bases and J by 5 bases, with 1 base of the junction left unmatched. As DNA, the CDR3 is TGCGCCAGCAGCTGGACAGGGAACGAGCAGTACTTC. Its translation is CASSWTGNEQYF.

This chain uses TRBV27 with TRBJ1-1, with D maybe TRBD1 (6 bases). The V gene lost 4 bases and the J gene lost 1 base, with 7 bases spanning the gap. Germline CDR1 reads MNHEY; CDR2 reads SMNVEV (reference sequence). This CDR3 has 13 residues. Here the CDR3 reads CASSWGANTEAFF. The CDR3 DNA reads TGTGCCAGCAGTTGGGGGGCGAACACTGAAGCTTTCTTT.

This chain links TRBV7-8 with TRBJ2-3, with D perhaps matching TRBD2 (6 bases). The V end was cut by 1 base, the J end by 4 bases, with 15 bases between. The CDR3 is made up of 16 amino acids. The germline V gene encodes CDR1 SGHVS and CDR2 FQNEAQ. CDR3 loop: CASSLVRGSPPDTQYF. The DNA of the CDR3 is TGTGCCAGCAGCTTAGTACGGGGGTCCCCCCCAGATACGCAGTATTTT.